This TCR beta chain was profiled in a study of shared clonotypes between healthy human individuals. Study context: Plates per donor: three CD4 naive, three CD4 memory, two CD8 naive, one CD8 memory.

It was around 180 ng DNA, about 30,000 T cell genomes, that sorted-subset replicate PCRs used. Original processing notes: As immunoSEQ supplied junction-only sequences (without quality scores), filtering differed. The assay was immunoSEQ multiplex PCR, and TCRdb's table has in-frame clones only and misses some. V and J calls and clone size are copied from that table; D and trimming were computed from the DNA. The table lists about 2.4 million clones, just over 90% of them singletons. The CDR3 sequence is 18 residues long. Germline assignment: CDR1 SGHRS and CDR2 YFSETQ. The ends were cut back, 4 bases at V and 2 bases at J, with 22 bases in the middle. The investigators split CD4+ cells into a CD45RA+ naive subset and a CD45RA-negative memory subset.

The TCR comes from a man aged 18 to 30 in good health. Sequencing input: naive CD4+ T cells sorted from blood. This sample's subset: CD45RA+ positively selected. The chain combines TRBV5-1 with TRBJ2-1; D may be TRBD2 (6 bases). CDR3 region: CASSPLPIAAQTYNEQFF. Written as DNA, the CDR3 is TGCGCCAGCAGCCCACTCCCAATAGCGGCCCAAACCTACAATGAGCAGTTCTTC. The variable domain in full, with the rest retrieved from reference TRBV5-1 and TRBJ2-1, is KAGVTQTPRYLIKTRGQQVTLSCSPISGHRSVSWYQQTPGQGLQFLFEYFSETQRNKGNFPGRFSGRQFSNSRSEMNVSTLELGDSALYLCASSPLPIAAQTYNEQFFGPGTRLTVL.